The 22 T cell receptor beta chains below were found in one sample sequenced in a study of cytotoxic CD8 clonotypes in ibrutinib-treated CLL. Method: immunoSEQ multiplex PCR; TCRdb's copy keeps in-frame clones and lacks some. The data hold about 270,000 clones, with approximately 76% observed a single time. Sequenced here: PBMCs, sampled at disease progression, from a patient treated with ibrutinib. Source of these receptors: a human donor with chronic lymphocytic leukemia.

The CDR3, as DNA: TGCGCCAGCAGCCCGGGGTGGAGTGAAAAACTGTTTTTT. Its translation: CASSPGWSEKLFF. The chain is built from TRBV5-1 and TRBJ1-4; D is uncertain. The CDR3 has 13 amino acids. Per the germline V gene, CDR1 is SGHRS and CDR2 is YFSETQ. The V end lost 4 bases, the J end lost 7 bases, and 11 bases lay between the germline ends. The entire variable domain, with the rest obtained from reference TRBV5-1 and TRBJ1-4, is as follows: KAGVTQTPRYLIKTRGQQVTLSCSPISGHRSVSWYQQTPGQGLQFLFEYFSETQRNKGNFPGRFSGRQFSNSRSEMNVSTLELGDSALYLCASSPGWSEKLFFGSGTQLSVL.

The CDR3 coding sequence is TGTGCCAGCAGTTACTCCCGGGGGGGCAATCAGCCCCAGCATTTT. It is translated as CASSYSRGGNQPQHF. The chain has TRBV6-5 and TRBJ1-5; D is possibly TRBD1 (5 bases). V dropped 0 bases and J dropped 2 bases, with 8 bases sitting between them. The CDR3 runs 15 residues. Germline V CDR1 and CDR2: MNHEY, SVGAGI.

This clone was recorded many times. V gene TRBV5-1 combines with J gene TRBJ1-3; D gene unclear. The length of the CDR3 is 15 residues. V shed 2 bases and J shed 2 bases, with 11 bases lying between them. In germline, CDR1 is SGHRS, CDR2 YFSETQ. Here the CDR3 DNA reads TGCGCCAGCAGCTTTGGACCGGGGACTGGAAACACCATATATTTT. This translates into CASSFGPGTGNTIYF.

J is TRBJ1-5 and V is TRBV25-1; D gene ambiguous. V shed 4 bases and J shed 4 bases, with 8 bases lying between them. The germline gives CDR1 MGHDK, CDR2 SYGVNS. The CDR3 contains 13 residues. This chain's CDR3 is CASSGGLNQPQHF. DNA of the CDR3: TGTGCCAGCAGTGGGGGATTGAATCAGCCCCAGCATTTT. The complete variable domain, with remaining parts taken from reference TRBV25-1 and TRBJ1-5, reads EADIYQTPRYLVIGTGKKITLECSQTMGHDKMYWYQQDPGMELHLIHYSYGVNSTEKGDLSSESTVSRIRTEHFPLTLESARPSHTSQYLCASSGGLNQPQHFGDGTRLSIL.

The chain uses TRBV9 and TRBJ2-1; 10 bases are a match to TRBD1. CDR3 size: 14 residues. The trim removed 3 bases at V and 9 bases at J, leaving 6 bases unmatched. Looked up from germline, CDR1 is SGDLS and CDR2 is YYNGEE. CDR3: CASSAGTGVVEQFF. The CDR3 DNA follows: TGTGCCAGCAGCGCCGGGACAGGGGTTGTTGAGCAGTTCTTC.

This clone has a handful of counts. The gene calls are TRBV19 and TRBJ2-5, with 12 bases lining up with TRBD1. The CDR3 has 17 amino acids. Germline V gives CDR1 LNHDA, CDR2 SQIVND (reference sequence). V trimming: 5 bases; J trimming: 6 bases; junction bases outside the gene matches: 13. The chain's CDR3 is CASSPTGTGGAVKTQYF. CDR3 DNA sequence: TGTGCCAGTAGTCCGACCGGGACAGGGGGCGCCGTGAAGACCCAGTACTTC.

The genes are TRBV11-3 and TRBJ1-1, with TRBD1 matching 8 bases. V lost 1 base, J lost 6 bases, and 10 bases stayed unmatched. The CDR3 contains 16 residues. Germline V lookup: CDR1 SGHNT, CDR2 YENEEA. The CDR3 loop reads CASSLGTIRGRAEAFF. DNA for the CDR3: TGTGCCAGCAGCTTAGGCACTATCAGGGGGCGGGCTGAAGCTTTCTTT.

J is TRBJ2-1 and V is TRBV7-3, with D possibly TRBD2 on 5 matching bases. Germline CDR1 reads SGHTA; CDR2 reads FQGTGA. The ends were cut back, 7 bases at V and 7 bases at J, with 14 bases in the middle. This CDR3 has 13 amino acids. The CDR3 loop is CASKADPVNEQFF. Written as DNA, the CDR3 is TGTGCCAGCAAAGCGGACCCCGTGAATGAGCAGTTCTTC.

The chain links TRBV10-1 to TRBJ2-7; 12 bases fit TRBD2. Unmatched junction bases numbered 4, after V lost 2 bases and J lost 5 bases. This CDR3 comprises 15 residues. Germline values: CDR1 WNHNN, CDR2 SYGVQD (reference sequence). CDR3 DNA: TGCGCCAGCAGTGAGCCGACTAGCGGGAGAAACGAGCAGTACTTC. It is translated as CASSEPTSGRNEQYF.

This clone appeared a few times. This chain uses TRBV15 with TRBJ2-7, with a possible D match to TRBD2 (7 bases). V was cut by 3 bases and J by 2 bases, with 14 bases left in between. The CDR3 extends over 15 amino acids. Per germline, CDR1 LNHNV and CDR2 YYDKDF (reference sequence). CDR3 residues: CATSSNREGPYEQYF. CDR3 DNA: TGTGCCACCAGCAGTAACAGGGAGGGGCCCTACGAGCAGTACTTC.

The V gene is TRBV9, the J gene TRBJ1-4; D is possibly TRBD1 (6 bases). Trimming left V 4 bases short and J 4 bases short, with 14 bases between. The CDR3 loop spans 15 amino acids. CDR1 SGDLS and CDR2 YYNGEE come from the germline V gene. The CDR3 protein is CASSPLQGRNEKLFF. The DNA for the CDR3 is TGTGCCAGCAGCCCACTCCAGGGGCGTAATGAAAAACTGTTTTTT.

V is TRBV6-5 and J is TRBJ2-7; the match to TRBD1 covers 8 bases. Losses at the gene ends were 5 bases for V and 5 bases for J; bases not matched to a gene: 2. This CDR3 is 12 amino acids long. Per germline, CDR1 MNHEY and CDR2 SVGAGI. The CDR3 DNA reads TGTGCCAGCAGTCAGGGGGCCCACGAGCAGTACTTC. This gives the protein CASSQGAHEQYF.

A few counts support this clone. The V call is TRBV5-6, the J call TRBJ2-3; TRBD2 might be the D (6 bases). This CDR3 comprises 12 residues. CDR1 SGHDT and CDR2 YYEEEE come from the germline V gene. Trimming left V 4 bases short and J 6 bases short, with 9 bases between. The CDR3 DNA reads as TGTGCCAGCAGCACCGGAGGGGATACGCAGTATTTT. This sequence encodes CASSTGGDTQYF.

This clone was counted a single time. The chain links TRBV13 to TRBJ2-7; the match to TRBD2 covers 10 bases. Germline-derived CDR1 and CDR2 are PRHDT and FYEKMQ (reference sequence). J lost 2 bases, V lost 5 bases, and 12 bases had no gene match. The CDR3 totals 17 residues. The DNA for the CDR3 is TGTGCCAGCAGCATTTTCGGGGCTAGCGGGAGCGCCTACGAGCAGTACTTC. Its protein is CASSIFGASGSAYEQYF.

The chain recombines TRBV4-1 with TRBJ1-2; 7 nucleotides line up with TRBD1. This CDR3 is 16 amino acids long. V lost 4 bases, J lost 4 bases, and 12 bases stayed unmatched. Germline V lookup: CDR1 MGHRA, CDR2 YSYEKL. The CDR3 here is CASSPKAGTAFYGYTF. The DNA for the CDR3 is TGCGCCAGCAGCCCTAAGGCCGGGACAGCCTTCTATGGCTACACCTTC.

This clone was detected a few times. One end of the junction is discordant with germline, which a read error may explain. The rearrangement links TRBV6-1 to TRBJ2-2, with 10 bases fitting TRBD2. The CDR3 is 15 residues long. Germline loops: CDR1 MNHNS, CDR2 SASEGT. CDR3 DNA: TGTGCCAGCAGGGAAGCGGGAGGGCTGACCGGGGAGCTGTTTTTT. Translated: CASREAGGLTGELFF.

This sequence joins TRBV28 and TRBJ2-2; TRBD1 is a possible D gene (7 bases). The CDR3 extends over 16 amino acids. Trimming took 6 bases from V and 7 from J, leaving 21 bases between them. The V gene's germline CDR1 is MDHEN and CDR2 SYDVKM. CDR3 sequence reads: CASSPRRPGGNGELFF. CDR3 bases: TGTGCCAGCAGCCCCCGAAGGCCAGGGGGGAACGGGGAGCTGTTTTTT.

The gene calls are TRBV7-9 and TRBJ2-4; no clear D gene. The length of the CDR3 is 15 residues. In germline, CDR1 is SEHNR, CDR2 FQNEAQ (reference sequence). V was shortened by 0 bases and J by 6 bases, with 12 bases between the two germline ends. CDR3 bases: TGTGCCAGCAGCTTAGCGGGTCCCATCCGAAACATTCAGTACTTC. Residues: CASSLAGPIRNIQYF.

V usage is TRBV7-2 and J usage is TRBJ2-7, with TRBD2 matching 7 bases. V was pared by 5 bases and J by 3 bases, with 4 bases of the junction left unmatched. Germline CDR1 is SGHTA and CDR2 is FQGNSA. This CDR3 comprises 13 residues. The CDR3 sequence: CASSRTRGYEQYF. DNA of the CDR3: TGTGCCAGCAGCCGGACTAGGGGCTACGAGCAGTACTTC.

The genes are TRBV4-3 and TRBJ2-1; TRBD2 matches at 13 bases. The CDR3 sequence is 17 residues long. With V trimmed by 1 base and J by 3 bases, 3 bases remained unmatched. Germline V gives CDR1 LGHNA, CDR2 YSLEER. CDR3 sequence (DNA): TGCGCCAGCAGCCAAGGGACTAGCGGGAGTCACTACAATGAGCAGTTCTTC. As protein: CASSQGTSGSHYNEQFF.

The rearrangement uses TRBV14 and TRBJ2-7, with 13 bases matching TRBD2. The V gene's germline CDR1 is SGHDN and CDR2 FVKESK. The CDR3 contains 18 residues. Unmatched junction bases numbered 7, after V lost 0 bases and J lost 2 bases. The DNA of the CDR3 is TGTGCCAGCAGCCAAGATAAGCGGACTAGCGGGAGACCCTACGAGCAGTACTTC. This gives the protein CASSQDKRTSGRPYEQYF. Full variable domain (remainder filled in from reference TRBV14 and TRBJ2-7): EAGVTQFPSHSVIEKGQTVTLRCDPISGHDNLYWYRRVMGKEIKFLLHFVKESKQDESGMPNNRFLAERTGGTYSTLKVQPAELEDSGVYFCASSQDKRTSGRPYEQYFGPGTRLTVT.

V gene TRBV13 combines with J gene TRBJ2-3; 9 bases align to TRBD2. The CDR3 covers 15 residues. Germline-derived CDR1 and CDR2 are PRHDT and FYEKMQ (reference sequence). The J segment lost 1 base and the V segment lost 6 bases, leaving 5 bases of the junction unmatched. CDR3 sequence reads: CASSAGGRGTDTQYF. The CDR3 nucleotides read TGTGCCAGCAGTGCGGGGGGGCGGGGCACAGATACGCAGTATTTT. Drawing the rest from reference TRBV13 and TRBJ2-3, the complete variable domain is AAGVIQSPRHLIKEKRETATLKCYPIPRHDTVYWYQQGPGQDPQFLISFYEKMQSDKGSIPDRFSAQQFSDYHSELNMSSLELGDSALYFCASSAGGRGTDTQYFGPGTRLTVL.